This TCR beta chain is drawn from a study of cytomegalovirus exposure and HLA in healthy donors. V lost 4 bases and J 0 bases, leaving 10 bases between the germline ends. Germline V gives CDR1 LNHDA, CDR2 SQIVND (reference sequence). The CDR3 length is 15 residues. About this clone itself: Its cognate antigen is unknown.

Study findings and constraints: Further analysis was carried out later, and it showed several of the most significant clusters appearing linked to common viral pathogens. Accurate HLA-A and HLA-B prediction from TCR beta sequences was reported for most subjects. The majority of CMV-associated TCR beta chains were reported as apparently HLA-restricted in a later analysis.

PCR was performed using 60 Vbeta and 13 Jbeta primers. Profiled with immunoSEQ multiplex PCR; TCRdb holds only in-frame clones, not every one. The top ten clones hold roughly 1% of a sample with roughly 200,000 clones, around nine tenths of them seen once. The receptor's source is a woman in her late teens or twenties in good health and CMV-seronegative. The chain has TRBV19 and TRBJ1-3, with D uncertain. Input material: PBMCs. The CDR3 region has the DNA TGTGCCAGTAGTACGCGGGTTACCTCTGGAAACACCATATATTTT. Protein: CASSTRVTSGNTIYF.